Below, 24 T cell receptor beta chains from the same sample are listed, as sequenced in a study of CD8+ T cells in alopecia areata. Following extraction, RNA underwent reverse transcription to cDNA, which served as the sequencing template. Assay used: immunoSEQ multiplex PCR; TCRdb lists only in-frame clones, some missing. The table shows around 270,000 clones, with nearly 60% occurring only once. Documented treatment: oral pan-JAK inhibitor, 5-10 mg twice daily. The source was CD4+ T cells sorted from blood, collected at week 24, from a patient treated with tofacitinib. Receptors were obtained from a human donor with alopecia areata.

The chain joins TRBV5-4 to TRBJ1-4, with 9 positions matching TRBD1. There are 15 residues in the CDR3. In germline, CDR1 is SGHNT, CDR2 YYREEE (reference sequence). V shed 0 bases, J shed 10 bases, and the junction held 7 bases outside the gene matches. CDR3: CASSLAGTGFVKLFF. The DNA of the CDR3 is TGTGCCAGCAGCTTGGCCGGGACAGGGTTTGTAAAACTGTTTTTT.

The gene calls are TRBV10-3 and TRBJ2-7; either TRBD1 or TRBD2 may supply D (6 bases each). This CDR3 region has 12 residues. Germline-derived CDR1 and CDR2 are ENHRY and SYGVKD. V was trimmed by 8 bases and J by 2 bases, leaving 10 bases between them. The CDR3 DNA reads TGTGCCATCCGCGGGGACACCTACGAGCAGTACTTC. Protein product: CAIRGDTYEQYF.

The gene calls are TRBV6-1 and TRBJ2-2; D not resolved. Deletions cut 2 bases from V and 0 bases from J, with 4 bases between. From germline, CDR1 is MNHNS and CDR2 SASEGT. The CDR3 sequence is 14 residues long. The CDR3 protein is CASSELANTGELFF. The DNA for the CDR3 is TGTGCCAGCAGTGAACTAGCGAACACCGGGGAGCTGTTTTTT.

V usage is TRBV7-9 and J usage is TRBJ1-2; D perhaps matches TRBD1 (5 bases). The germline V gene has CDR1 SEHNR and CDR2 FQNEAQ (reference sequence). The V end was cut by 11 bases, the J end by 0 bases, with 16 bases between. The CDR3 is 14 amino acids. The CDR3 DNA reads as TGTGCCGGAGTAGTAGGGGCTACTAACTATGGCTACACCTTC. It translates to CAGVVGATNYGYTF. Full variable domain (remainder filled in from reference TRBV7-9 and TRBJ1-2): DTGVSQNPRHKITKRGQNVTFRCDPISEHNRLYWYRQTLGQGPEFLTYFQNEAQLEKSRLLSDRFSAERPKGSFSTLEIQRTEQGDSAMYLCAGVVGATNYGYTFGSGTRLTVV.

The chain recombines TRBV23-1 with TRBJ2-1, with TRBD2 matching over 9 bases. TRBV23-1 is an ORF, with its function uncertain. The CDR3 length is 14 residues. The V segment lost 3 bases and the J segment 7 bases; nucleotides outside the gene matches: 4. The CDR3: CASSHARGGNEQFF. The CDR3 DNA reads as TGCGCCAGCAGTCACGCGCGGGGGGGAAATGAGCAGTTCTTC.

This clone was seen a few times. This sequence joins TRBV25-1 and TRBJ1-2, with D possibly TRBD1 on 5 matching bases. Trimming took off 3 bases at V and 3 bases at J, with 17 bases between the two ends. This CDR3 comprises 16 residues. Germline CDR1 is MGHDK and CDR2 is SYGVNS. The CDR3 DNA follows: TGTGCCAGCAGTGATTGGGGGTACCGAGGGCACTATGGCTACACCTTC. Its translation is CASSDWGYRGHYGYTF.

J is TRBJ1-4 and V is TRBV30; D uncertain. Trimming removed 1 base at V and 7 bases at J, with 13 bases between. Germline V gene data show CDR1 as GTSNPN and CDR2 as SVGIG (reference sequence). The CDR3 totals 14 residues. CDR3 bases: TGTGCCTGGAGTGGAAAAGTGTTTAGTGAAAAACTGTTTTTT. Translating gives CAWSGKVFSEKLFF.

The chain couples TRBV2 to TRBJ1-1, with D tentatively TRBD1 (5 bases). The V gene lost 7 bases and the J gene lost 5 bases, with 17 bases spanning the gap. The CDR3 is made up of 14 amino acids. CDR1 is SNHLY and CDR2 is FYNNEI in the germline V gene. The CDR3: CASILDSLGTEAFF. The CDR3 DNA follows: TGTGCCAGCATCCTTGACAGCTTAGGGACTGAAGCTTTCTTT.

The chain is built from TRBV30 and TRBJ2-7; a possible D gene is TRBD2 (6 bases). V was clipped by 4 bases and J by 1 base, with 11 bases between them. The CDR3 has 13 residues. CDR1 is GTSNPN, CDR2 SVGIG, per germline (reference sequence). CDR3 residues: CAWTLGGSYEQYF. The CDR3 DNA follows: TGTGCCTGGACTCTTGGAGGGTCCTACGAGCAGTACTTC.

V and J are TRBV29-1 and TRBJ1-6, with TRBD1 matching 7 bases. CDR3 length: 13 amino acids. Trimming took 6 bases from V and 6 from J; bases not matched to a gene: 5. Germline CDR1 SQVTM, CDR2 ANQGSEA. The chain's CDR3 is CSVATGPNSPLHF. The DNA of the CDR3 is TGCAGCGTCGCGACAGGGCCTAATTCACCCCTCCACTTT.

This clone was observed a few times. J is TRBJ2-4 and V is TRBV29-1; D ambiguous. The germline gives CDR1 SQVTM, CDR2 ANQGSEA. The CDR3 has 12 residues. V was cut by 4 bases and J by 1 base, with 5 bases left in between. The CDR3 loop is CSVGSAKNIQYF. CDR3 DNA sequence: TGCAGCGTTGGGTCGGCCAAAAACATTCAGTACTTC.

Only a few counts were recorded for this clone. This sequence joins TRBV7-2 and TRBJ1-1; D might be TRBD1 (5 bases). Germline assignment: CDR1 SGHTA and CDR2 FQGNSA. There are 15 residues in the CDR3. V lost 6 bases and J lost 2, with 16 bases in between. CDR3 DNA sequence: TGTGCCAGCAGTCCCGCAGGGACGCTAAACACTGAAGCTTTCTTT. This sequence encodes CASSPAGTLNTEAFF.

This chain uses TRBV5-1 with TRBJ1-4, with D tentatively TRBD1 (5 bases). This CDR3 is built from 13 residues. V dropped 5 bases and J dropped 7 bases, with 12 bases sitting between them. Germline V lookup: CDR1 SGHRS, CDR2 YFSETQ. The CDR3 is CASRNRSGEKLFF. CDR3 nucleotides: TGCGCCAGCAGGAACAGGTCCGGTGAAAAACTGTTTTTT.

This chain uses TRBV2 with TRBJ2-7; D gene unclear. CDR3 size: 13 residues. Germline V gives CDR1 SNHLY, CDR2 FYNNEI. Trimming pared 6 bases from V and 4 bases from J, leaving 13 bases between. Here the CDR3 DNA reads TGTGCCAGCAGAGGGTTCGGTTCTTACGAGCAGTACTTC. This gives the protein CASRGFGSYEQYF.

This clone appeared once. The genes are TRBV13 and TRBJ2-7, with 8 nucleotides matching TRBD1. The CDR3 length is 13 residues. Germline V gives CDR1 PRHDT, CDR2 FYEKMQ (reference sequence). The V and J ends lost 8 bases and 3 bases, in that order; junction bases with no gene match: 6. CDR3 in DNA: TGTGCCAGCGGACGACAGGGGAGCTACGAGCAGTACTTC. It translates to CASGRQGSYEQYF.

The chain uses TRBV7-9 and TRBJ2-3; unclear D gene. The CDR3 runs 11 residues. V shed 3 bases and J shed 10 bases, with 8 bases lying between them. From germline, CDR1 is SEHNR and CDR2 FQNEAQ (reference sequence). For the CDR3, the DNA is TGTGCCAGCAGCTTCAGGATCGCGCAGTATTTT. Residues: CASSFRIAQYF.

This clone was seen more than once but under ten times. The CDR3 DNA reads TGTGCCTGGGACCCGGGACGTCCGCCTGCGGGCTACACCTTC. It is translated as CAWDPGRPPAGYTF. The chain joins TRBV30 to TRBJ1-2, with a weak D call TRBD1 (5 bases). V lost 5 bases to trimming and J lost 8 bases, with 21 bases between them. Germline V gives CDR1 GTSNPN, CDR2 SVGIG (reference sequence). The CDR3 is made up of 14 amino acids.

V usage is TRBV6-6 and J usage is TRBJ2-7; TRBD1 is a possible D gene (6 bases). Germline V gives CDR1 MNHNY, CDR2 SVGAGI (reference sequence). V lost 6 bases and J 2 bases, leaving 14 bases between the germline ends. There are 14 residues in the CDR3. In nucleotides, the CDR3 is TGTGCCAGCAGCCTGACTGGGGGCCCCTACGAGCAGTACTTC. It is translated as CASSLTGGPYEQYF.

This clone occurred a few times. This sequence joins TRBV5-1 and TRBJ1-4; TRBD1 aligns across 7 bases. The CDR3 is made up of 15 amino acids. Unmatched junction bases numbered 13, after V lost 4 bases and J lost 10 bases. Germline V lookup: CDR1 SGHRS, CDR2 YFSETQ. The CDR3 coding sequence is TGCGCCAGCAGCCCGGGGGACAGCCCAAGTGGAAAACTGTTTTTT. Residues: CASSPGDSPSGKLFF.

This rearrangement joins TRBV9 to TRBJ2-2, with D possibly TRBD2 on 6 matching bases. This CDR3 has 17 residues. Germline V gene lookup returns CDR1 SGDLS and CDR2 YYNGEE. V gave up 4 bases and J gave up 4 bases, with 20 bases separating them. The CDR3 sequence is CASSPHPGAGITGELFF. CDR3 coding DNA: TGTGCCAGCAGCCCCCACCCAGGAGCGGGTATCACCGGGGAGCTGTTTTTT.

CDR3 sequence: CASTLEGNANYGYTF. Written as DNA, the CDR3 is TGTGCCAGCACCCTAGAGGGCAACGCTAACTATGGCTACACCTTC. The rearrangement links TRBV9 to TRBJ1-2; D not resolved. Per germline, CDR1 SGDLS and CDR2 YYNGEE. Trimming left V 6 bases short and J 0 bases short, with 15 bases between. The CDR3 runs 15 residues.

The chain has TRBV7-9 and TRBJ1-1; 7 nucleotides match TRBD1. CDR3 length: 14 amino acids. Germline-derived CDR1 and CDR2 are SEHNR and FQNEAQ (reference sequence). V trimming: 4 bases; J trimming: 4 bases; junction bases outside the gene matches: 6. Here the CDR3 reads CASSSQGGFTEAFF. In DNA, the CDR3 is TGTGCCAGCAGCTCCCAGGGGGGGTTCACTGAAGCTTTCTTT.

This clone was detected only a few times. The chain uses TRBV29-1 and TRBJ2-1, with no clear D. The CDR3 consists of 14 residues. V was cut by 4 bases and J by 0 bases, with 10 bases left in between. Germline CDR1 is SQVTM and CDR2 is ANQGSEA. As DNA, the CDR3 is TGCAGCGTTGTAAAGGGATTCTCCTACAATGAGCAGTTCTTC. Translation gives CSVVKGFSYNEQFF.

This chain joins TRBV27 and TRBJ2-3, with D perhaps TRBD1 (6 bases). Trimming took off 7 bases at V and 2 bases at J, with 13 bases between the two ends. Germline CDR1 and CDR2: MNHEY and SMNVEV (reference sequence). The CDR3 length is 14 residues. CDR3 sequence (DNA): TGTGCCAGCACCAAAAGGGACACCACAGATACGCAGTATTTT. This encodes CASTKRDTTDTQYF.